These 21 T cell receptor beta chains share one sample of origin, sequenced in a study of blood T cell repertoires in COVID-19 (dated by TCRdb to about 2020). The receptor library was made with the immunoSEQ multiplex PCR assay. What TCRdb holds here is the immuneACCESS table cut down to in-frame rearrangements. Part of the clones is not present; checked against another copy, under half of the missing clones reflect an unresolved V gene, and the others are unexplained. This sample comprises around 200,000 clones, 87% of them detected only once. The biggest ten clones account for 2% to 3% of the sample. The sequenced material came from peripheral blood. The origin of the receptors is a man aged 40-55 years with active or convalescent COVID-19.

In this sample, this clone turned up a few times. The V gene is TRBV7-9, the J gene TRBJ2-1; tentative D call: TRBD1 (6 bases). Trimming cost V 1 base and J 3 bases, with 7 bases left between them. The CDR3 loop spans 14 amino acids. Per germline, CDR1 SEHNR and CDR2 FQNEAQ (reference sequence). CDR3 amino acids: CASSLGGHYNEQFF. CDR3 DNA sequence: TGTGCCAGCAGCTTAGGGGGACACTACAATGAGCAGTTCTTC.

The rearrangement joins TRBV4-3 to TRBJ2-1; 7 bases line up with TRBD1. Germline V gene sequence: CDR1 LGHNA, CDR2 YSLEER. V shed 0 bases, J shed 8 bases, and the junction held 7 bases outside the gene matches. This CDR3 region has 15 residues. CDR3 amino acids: CASSQDLTGVDEQFF. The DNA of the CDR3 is TGCGCCAGCAGCCAAGATCTTACAGGGGTGGATGAGCAGTTCTTC.

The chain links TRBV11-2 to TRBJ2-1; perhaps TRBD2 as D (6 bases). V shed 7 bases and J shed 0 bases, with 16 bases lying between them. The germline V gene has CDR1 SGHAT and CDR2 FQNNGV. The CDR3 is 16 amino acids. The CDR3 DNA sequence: TGTGCCAGCAATCTCGGGGGTCCCAGCTCCTACAATGAGCAGTTCTTC. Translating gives CASNLGGPSSYNEQFF.

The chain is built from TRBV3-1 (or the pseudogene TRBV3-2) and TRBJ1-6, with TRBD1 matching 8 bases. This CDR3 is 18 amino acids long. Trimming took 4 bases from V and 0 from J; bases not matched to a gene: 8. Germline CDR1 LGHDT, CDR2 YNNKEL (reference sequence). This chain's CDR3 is CASSRTRTGSSYNSPLHF. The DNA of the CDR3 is TGTGCCAGCAGCCGAACCAGGACAGGGAGCTCCTATAATTCACCCCTCCACTTT.

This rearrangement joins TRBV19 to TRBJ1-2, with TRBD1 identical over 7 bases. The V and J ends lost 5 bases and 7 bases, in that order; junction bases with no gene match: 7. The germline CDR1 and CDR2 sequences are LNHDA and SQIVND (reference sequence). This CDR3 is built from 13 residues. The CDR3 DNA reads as TGTGCCAGTAGTCCCCCAGGGGGTCTTGGCTACACCTTC. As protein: CASSPPGGLGYTF.

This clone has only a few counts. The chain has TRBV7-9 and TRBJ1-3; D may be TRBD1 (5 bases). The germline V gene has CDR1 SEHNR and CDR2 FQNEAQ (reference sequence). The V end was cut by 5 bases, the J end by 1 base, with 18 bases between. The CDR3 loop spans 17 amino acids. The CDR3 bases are TGTGCCAGCAGCCAACGGGGGAGGCGAGTGTCTGGAAACACCATATATTTT. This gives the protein CASSQRGRRVSGNTIYF.

CDR3 loop: CAWSTGFGYTF. The CDR3 DNA reads TGTGCCTGGAGTACCGGGTTTGGCTACACCTTC. V gene TRBV30 combines with J gene TRBJ1-2; D unresolved. The germline V gene has CDR1 GTSNPN and CDR2 SVGIG (reference sequence). The CDR3 totals 11 residues. V was trimmed by 2 bases and J by 7 bases, leaving 8 bases between them.

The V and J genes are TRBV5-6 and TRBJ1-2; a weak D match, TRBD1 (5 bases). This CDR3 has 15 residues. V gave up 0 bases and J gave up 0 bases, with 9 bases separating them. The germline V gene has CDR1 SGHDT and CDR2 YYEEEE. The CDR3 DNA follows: TGTGCCAGCAGCTTGGCCGGCAGGGCTAACTATGGCTACACCTTC. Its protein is CASSLAGRANYGYTF.

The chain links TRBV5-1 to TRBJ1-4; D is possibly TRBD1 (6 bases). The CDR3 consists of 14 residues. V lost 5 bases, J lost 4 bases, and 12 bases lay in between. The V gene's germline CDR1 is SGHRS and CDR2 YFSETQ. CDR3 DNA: TGCGCCAGCAGACAGGGAATAAGTAATGAAAAACTGTTTTTT. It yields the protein CASRQGISNEKLFF.

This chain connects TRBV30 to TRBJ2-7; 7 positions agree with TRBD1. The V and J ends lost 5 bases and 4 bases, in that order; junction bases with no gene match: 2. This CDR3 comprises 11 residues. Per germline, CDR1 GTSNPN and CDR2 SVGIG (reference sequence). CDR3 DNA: TGTGCCTGGGGGGACAGTTACGAGCAGTACTTC. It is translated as CAWGDSYEQYF.

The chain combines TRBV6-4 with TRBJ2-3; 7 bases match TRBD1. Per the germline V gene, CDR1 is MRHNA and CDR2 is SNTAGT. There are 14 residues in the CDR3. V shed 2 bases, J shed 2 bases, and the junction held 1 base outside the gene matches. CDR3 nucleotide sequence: TGTGCCAGCAGTGACAGGGGGCTCACAGATACGCAGTATTTT. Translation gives CASSDRGLTDTQYF.

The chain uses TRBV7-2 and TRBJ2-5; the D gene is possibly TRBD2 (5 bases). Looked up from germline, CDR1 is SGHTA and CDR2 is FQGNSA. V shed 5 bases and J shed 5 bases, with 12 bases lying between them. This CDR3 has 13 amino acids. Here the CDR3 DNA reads TGTGCCAGCAGCCCTTTCGGGGAGGAGACCCAGTACTTC. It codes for CASSPFGEETQYF. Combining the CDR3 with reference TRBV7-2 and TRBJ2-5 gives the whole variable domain GAGVSQSPSNKVTEKGKDVELRCDPISGHTALYWYRQSLGQGLEFLIYFQGNSAPDKSGLPSDRFSAERTGGSVSTLTIQRTQQEDSAVYLCASSPFGEETQYFGPGTRLLVL.

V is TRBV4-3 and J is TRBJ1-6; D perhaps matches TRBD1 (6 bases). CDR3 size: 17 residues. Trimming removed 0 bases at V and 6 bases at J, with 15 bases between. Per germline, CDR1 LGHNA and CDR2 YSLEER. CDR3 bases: TGCGCCAGCAGCCAAGATGGGGGGGGCTACCCTAATTCACCCCTCCACTTT. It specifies CASSQDGGGYPNSPLHF.

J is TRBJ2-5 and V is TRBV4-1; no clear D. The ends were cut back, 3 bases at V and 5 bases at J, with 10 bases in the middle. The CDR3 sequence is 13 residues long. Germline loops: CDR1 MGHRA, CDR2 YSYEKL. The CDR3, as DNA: TGCGCCAGCAGCCAGGGCCCTCAGGAGACCCAGTACTTC. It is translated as CASSQGPQETQYF.

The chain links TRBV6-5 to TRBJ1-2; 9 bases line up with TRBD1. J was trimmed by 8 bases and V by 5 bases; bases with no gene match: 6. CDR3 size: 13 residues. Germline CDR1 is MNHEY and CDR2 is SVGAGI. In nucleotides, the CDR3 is TGTGCCAGCAGTCGGGACAGGGACGAGGGCTACACCTTC. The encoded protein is CASSRDRDEGYTF.

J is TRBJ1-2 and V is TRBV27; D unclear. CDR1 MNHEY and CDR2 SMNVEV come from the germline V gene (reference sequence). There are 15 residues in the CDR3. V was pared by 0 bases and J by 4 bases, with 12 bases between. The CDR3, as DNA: TGTGCCAGCAGTTTATCGGCAAGCCAGCGCTATGGCTACACCTTC. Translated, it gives CASSLSASQRYGYTF.

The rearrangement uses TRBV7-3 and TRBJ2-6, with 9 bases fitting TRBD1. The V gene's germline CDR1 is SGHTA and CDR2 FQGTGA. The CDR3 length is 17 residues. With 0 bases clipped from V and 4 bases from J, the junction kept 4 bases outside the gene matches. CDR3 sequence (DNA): TGTGCCAGCAGCTTAACCCACAGGGGGCCCGGGGCCAACGTCCTGACTTTC. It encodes CASSLTHRGPGANVLTF.

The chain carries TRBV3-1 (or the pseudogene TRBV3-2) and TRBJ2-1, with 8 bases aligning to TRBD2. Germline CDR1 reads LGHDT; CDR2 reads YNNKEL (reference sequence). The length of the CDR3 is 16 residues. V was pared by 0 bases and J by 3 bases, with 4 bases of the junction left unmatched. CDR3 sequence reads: CASSQESGGVYNEQFF. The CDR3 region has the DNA TGTGCCAGCAGCCAAGAGTCGGGGGGGGTCTACAATGAGCAGTTCTTC.

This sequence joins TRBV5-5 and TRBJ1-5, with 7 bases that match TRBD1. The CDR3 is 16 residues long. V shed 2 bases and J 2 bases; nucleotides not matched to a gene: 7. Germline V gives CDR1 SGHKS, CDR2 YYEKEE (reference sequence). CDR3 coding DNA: TGTGCCAGCAGCTTAGACAGGGAAGGGCGCAATCAGCCCCAGCATTTT. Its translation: CASSLDREGRNQPQHF.

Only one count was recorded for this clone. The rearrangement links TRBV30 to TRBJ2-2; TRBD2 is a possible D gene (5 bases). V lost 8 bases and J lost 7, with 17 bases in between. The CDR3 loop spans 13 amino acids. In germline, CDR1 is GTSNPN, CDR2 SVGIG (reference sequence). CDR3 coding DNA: TGTGCCCGTACTAGAATATCCGTCGGGGAGCTGTTTTTT. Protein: CARTRISVGELFF.

The CDR3 DNA follows: TGTGCCAGCAGCTTGAGTATGACAGCTCAAGCTTTCTTT. Protein sequence: CASSLSMTAQAFF. The chain has TRBV5-6 and TRBJ1-1; perhaps TRBD1 as D (5 bases). Germline values: CDR1 SGHDT, CDR2 YYEEEE. This CDR3 spans 13 amino acids. The V end was cut by 1 base, the J end by 9 bases, with 13 bases between.